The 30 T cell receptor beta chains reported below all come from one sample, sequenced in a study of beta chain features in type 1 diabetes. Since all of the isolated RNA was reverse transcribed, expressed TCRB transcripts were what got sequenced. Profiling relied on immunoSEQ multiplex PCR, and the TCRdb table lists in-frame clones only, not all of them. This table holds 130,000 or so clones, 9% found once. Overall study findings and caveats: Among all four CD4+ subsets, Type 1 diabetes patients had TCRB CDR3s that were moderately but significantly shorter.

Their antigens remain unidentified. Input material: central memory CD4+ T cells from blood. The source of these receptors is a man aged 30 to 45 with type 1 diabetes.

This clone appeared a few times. CDR3 amino acids: CASSQGASGANVLTF. CDR3 coding DNA: TGTGCCAGCAGCCAAGGGGCCTCTGGGGCCAACGTCCTGACTTTC. The V call is TRBV14, the J call TRBJ2-6; D is unclear. Deletions cut 1 base from V and 0 bases from J, with 4 bases between. The CDR3 is made up of 15 amino acids. Looked up from germline, CDR1 is SGHDN and CDR2 is FVKESK.

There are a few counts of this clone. CDR3 protein: CASRTSGATDTQYF. The CDR3 coding sequence is TGTGCCAGTCGCACTAGCGGGGCTACAGATACGCAGTATTTT. The V and J genes are TRBV27 and TRBJ2-3; 10 nucleotides align to TRBD2. The CDR3 loop spans 14 amino acids. The V gene's germline CDR1 is MNHEY and CDR2 SMNVEV (reference sequence). V was pared by 9 bases and J by 3 bases, with 6 bases of the junction left unmatched.

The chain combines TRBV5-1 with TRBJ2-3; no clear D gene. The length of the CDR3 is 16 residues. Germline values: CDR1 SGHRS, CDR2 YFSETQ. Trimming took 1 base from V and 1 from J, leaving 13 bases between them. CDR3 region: CASSLYQRPGTDTQYF. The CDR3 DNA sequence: TGCGCCAGCAGCTTGTACCAGAGGCCCGGCACAGATACGCAGTATTTT.

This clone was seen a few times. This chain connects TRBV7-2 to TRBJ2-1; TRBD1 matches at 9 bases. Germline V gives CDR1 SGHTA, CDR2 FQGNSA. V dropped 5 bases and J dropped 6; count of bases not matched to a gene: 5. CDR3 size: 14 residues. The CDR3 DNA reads TGTGCCAGCAGCCTATGGACAGGGGCCAATGAGCAGTTCTTC. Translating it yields CASSLWTGANEQFF.

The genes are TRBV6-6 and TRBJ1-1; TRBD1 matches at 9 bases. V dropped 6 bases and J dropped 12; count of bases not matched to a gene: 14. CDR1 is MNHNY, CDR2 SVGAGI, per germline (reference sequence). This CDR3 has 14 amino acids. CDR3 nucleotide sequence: TGTGCCAGCAGCTTATCCCCGGACAGGGGAGAACCTTTCTTT. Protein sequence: CASSLSPDRGEPFF.

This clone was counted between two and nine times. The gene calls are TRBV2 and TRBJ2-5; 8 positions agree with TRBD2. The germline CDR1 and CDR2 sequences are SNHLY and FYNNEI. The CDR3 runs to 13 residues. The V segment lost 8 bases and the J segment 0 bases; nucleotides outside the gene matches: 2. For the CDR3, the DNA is TGTGCCAGCCGCGGGGGGTACCAAGAGACCCAGTACTTC. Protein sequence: CASRGGYQETQYF.

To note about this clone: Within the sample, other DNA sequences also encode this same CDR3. CDR3 bases: TGTGCCAGCAGTTACTCAAGAACGGGAGACACTGAAGCTTTCTTT. Its translation is CASSYSRTGDTEAFF. V is TRBV6-5 and J is TRBJ1-1; D is uncertain. Germline CDR1 MNHEY, CDR2 SVGAGI. The CDR3 extends over 15 amino acids. The V gene lost 0 bases and the J gene lost 3 bases, with 11 bases spanning the gap.

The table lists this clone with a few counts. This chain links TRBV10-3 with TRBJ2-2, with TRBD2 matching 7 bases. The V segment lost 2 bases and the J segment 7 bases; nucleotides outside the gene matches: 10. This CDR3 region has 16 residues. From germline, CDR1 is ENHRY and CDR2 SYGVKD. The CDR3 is CAISEPGLDGSGELFF. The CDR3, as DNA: TGTGCCATCAGTGAGCCCGGACTAGATGGGAGCGGGGAGCTGTTTTTT.

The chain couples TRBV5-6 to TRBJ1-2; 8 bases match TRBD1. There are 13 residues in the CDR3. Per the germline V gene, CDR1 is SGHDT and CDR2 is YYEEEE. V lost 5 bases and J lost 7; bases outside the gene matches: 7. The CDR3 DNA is TGTGCCAGCAGGGCCGGGACAGGAGGTGGCTACACCTTC. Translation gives CASRAGTGGGYTF. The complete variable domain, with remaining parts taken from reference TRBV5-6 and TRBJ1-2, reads DAGVTQSPTHLIKTRGQQVTLRCSPKSGHDTVSWYQQALGQGPQFIFQYYEEEERQRGNFPDRFSGHQFPNYSSELNVNALLLGDSALYLCASRAGTGGGYTFGSGTRLTVV.

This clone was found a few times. CDR3 DNA: TGTGCCAGCAGTCCGGGACAGACGAACACTGAAGCTTTCTTT. Residues: CASSPGQTNTEAFF. This sequence joins TRBV28 and TRBJ1-1, with TRBD1 identical over 7 bases. CDR1 and CDR2 (germline): MDHEN, SYDVKM. J gave up 1 base and V 5 bases, and 4 bases lay outside the gene matches. The CDR3 runs to 14 residues. Full variable domain (rest looked up from reference TRBV28 and TRBJ1-1): DVKVTQSSRYLVKRTGEKVFLECVQDMDHENMFWYRQDPGLGLRLIYFSYDVKMKEKGDIPEGYSVSREKKERFSLILESASTNQTSMYLCASSPGQTNTEAFFGQGTRLTVV.

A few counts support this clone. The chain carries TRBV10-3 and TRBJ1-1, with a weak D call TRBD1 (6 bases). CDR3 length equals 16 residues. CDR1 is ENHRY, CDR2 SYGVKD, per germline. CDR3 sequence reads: CASTAGRGIGNTEAFF. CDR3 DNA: TGTGCTTCCACGGCCGGGAGGGGGATAGGGAACACTGAAGCTTTCTTT.

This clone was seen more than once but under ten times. CDR3 amino acids: CASSVAGDGETQYF. The CDR3 bases are TGTGCCAGCAGCGTAGCGGGGGACGGGGAGACCCAGTACTTC. This sequence joins TRBV9 and TRBJ2-5; a weak D match, TRBD2 (6 bases). This CDR3 contains 14 residues. The ends were cut back, 0 bases at V and 5 bases at J, with 11 bases in the middle. Germline lookup yields CDR1 SGDLS and CDR2 YYNGEE.

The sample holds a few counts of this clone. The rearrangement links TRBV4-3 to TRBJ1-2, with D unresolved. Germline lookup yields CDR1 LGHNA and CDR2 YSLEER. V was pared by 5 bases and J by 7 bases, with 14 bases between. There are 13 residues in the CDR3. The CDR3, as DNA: TGCGCCAGCAGCGTAGGTCCGCGGGCTGGCTACACCTTC. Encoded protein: CASSVGPRAGYTF.

As DNA, the CDR3 is TGTGCCAGCAGCTTTCCTAGCGGGGGGGCCAATGAGCAGTTCTTC. It encodes CASSFPSGGANEQFF. The V and J genes are TRBV7-2 and TRBJ2-1; TRBD2 matches at 12 bases. Trimming took 3 bases from V and 6 from J; bases not matched to a gene: 3. Germline V gene lookup returns CDR1 SGHTA and CDR2 FQGNSA. The CDR3 consists of 15 residues.

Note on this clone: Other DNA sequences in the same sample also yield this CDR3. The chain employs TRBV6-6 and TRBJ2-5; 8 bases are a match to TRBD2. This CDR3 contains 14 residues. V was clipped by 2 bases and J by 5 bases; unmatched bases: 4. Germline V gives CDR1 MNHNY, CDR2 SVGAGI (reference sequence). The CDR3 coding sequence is TGTGCCAGCAGTTACCCCGGGGGGGGCGAGACCCAGTACTTC. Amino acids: CASSYPGGGETQYF.

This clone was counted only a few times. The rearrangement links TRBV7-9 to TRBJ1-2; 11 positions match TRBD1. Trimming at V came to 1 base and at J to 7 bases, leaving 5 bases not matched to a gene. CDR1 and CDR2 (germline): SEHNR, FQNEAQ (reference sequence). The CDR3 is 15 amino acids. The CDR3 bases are TGTGCCAGCAGCTTAGGTGGACAGGGGGCTCTTGGCTACACCTTC. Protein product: CASSLGGQGALGYTF.

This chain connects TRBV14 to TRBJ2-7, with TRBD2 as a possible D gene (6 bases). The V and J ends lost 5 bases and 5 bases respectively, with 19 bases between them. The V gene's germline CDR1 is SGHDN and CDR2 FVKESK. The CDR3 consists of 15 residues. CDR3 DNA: TGTGCCAGCAGCGCGCCCAGGAGGGGAGTGGACGAGCAGTACTTC. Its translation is CASSAPRRGVDEQYF.

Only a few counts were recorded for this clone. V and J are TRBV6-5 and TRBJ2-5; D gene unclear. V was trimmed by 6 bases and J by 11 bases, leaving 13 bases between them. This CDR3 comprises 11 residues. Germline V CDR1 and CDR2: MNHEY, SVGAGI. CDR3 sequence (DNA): TGTGCCAGCAGGACCTATGGAGAGCAGTACTTC. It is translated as CASRTYGEQYF.

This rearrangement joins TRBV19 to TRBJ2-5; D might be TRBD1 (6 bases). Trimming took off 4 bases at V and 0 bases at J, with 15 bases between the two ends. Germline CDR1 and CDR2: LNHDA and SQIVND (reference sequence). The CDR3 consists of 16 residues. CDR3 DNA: TGTGCCAGTAGTACTTCAGCTACAGGGTACCAAGAGACCCAGTACTTC. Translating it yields CASSTSATGYQETQYF.

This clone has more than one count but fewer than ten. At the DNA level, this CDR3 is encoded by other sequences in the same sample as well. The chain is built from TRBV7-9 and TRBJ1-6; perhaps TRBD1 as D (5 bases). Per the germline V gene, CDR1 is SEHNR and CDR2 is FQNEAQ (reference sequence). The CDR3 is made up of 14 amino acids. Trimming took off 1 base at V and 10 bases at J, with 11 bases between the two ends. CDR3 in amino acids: CASSLGGWGSPLHF. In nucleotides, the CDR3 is TGTGCCAGCAGCTTAGGAGGTTGGGGCTCACCCCTCCACTTT.

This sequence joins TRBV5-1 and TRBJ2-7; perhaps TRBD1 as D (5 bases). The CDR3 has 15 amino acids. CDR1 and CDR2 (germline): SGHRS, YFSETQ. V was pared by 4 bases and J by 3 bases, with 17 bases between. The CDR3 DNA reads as TGCGCCAGCAGCCCGACCCCGACAGAAAACTACGAGCAGTACTTC. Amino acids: CASSPTPTENYEQYF.

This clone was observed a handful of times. The CDR3 spells CASKSRVVHDQPQHF. CDR3 DNA: TGTGCCAGCAAGAGCAGGGTCGTCCACGATCAGCCCCAGCATTTT. The gene calls are TRBV6-1 and TRBJ1-5; TRBD1 is a possible D gene (5 bases). CDR3 length equals 15 residues. V gave up 7 bases and J gave up 5 bases, with 18 bases separating them. Germline CDR1 is MNHNS and CDR2 is SASEGT.

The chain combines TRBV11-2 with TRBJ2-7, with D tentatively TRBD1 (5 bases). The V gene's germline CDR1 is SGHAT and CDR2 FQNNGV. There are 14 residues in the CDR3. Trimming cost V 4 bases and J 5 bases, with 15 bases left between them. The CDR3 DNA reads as TGTGCCAGCAGCTCCCCCAGGGCTCTCAACGAGCAGTACTTC. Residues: CASSSPRALNEQYF.

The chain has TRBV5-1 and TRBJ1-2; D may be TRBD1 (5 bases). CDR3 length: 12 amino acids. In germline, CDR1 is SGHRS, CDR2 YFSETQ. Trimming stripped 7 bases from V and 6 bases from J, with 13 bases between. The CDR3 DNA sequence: TGCGCCAGCTATGACAGTCGGAATGGCTACACCTTC. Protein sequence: CASYDSRNGYTF.

As DNA, the CDR3 is TGTGCCAGCAGCCTGGGAGGAAAAGCTAACTATGGCTACACCTTC. This encodes CASSLGGKANYGYTF. The chain has TRBV28 and TRBJ1-2; D unclear. The V end was cut by 6 bases, the J end by 0 bases, with 14 bases between. The V gene's germline CDR1 is MDHEN and CDR2 SYDVKM. This CDR3 has 15 residues.

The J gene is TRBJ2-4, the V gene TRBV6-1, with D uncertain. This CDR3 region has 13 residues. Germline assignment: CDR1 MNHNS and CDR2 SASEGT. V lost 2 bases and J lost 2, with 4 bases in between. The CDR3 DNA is TGTGCCAGCAGTGAACAGACCAAAAACATTCAGTACTTC. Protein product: CASSEQTKNIQYF.

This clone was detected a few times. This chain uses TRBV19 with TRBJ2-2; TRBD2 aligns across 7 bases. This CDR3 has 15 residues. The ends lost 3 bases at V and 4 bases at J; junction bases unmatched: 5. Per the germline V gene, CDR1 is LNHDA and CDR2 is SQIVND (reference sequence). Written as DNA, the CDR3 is TGTGCCAGTAGTATCGCTAGCGGCGTCACCGGGGAGCTGTTTTTT. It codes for CASSIASGVTGELFF.

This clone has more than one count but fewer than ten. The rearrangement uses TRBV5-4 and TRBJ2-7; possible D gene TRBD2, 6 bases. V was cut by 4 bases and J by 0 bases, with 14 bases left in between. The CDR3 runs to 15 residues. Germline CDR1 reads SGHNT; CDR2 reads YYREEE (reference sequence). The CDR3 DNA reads TGTGCCAGCAGCAACCATGCGGGGTACTCCTACGAGCAGTACTTC. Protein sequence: CASSNHAGYSYEQYF.

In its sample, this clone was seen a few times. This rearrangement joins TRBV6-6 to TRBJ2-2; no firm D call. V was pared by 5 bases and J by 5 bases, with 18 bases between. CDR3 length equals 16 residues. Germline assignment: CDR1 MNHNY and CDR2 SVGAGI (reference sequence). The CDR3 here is CASSPPTTELTGELFF. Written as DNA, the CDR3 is TGTGCCAGCAGTCCCCCCACTACCGAGCTGACCGGGGAGCTGTTTTTT.

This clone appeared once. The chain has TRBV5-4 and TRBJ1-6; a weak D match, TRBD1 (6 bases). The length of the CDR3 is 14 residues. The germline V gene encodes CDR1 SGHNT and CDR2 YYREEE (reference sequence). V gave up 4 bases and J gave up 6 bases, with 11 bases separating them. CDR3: CASSVRQANSPLHF. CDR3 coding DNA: TGTGCCAGCAGCGTCAGACAGGCTAATTCACCCCTCCACTTT.